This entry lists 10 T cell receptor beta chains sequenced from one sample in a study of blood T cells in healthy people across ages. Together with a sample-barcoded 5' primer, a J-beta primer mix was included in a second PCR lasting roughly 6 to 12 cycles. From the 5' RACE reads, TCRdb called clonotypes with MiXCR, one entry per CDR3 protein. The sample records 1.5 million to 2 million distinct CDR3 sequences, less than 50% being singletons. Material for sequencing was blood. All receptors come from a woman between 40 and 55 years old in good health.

CDR3 residues: CSATYQETQYF. The CDR3 nucleotides are TGCAGTGCCACTTACCAAGAGACCCAGTACTTC. This chain joins TRBV20-1 and TRBJ2-5; D gene uncertain. The germline CDR1 and CDR2 sequences are DFQATT and SNEGSKA (reference sequence). Deletions cut 6 bases from V and 0 bases from J, with 5 bases between. The CDR3 spans 11 residues.

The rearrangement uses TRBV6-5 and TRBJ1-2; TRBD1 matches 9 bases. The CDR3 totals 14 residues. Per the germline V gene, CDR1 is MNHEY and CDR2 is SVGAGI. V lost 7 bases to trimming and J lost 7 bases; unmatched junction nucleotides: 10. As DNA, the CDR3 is TGTGCCAGCACCTTGACAGGGGGTATGTCTGGCTACACCTTC. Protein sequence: CASTLTGGMSGYTF.

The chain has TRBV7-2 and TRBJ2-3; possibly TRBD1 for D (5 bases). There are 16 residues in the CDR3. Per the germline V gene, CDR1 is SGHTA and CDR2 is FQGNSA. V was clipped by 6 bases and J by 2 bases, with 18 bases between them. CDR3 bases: TGTGCCAGCAGACCCCCCAATAGGGGAATCACAGATACGCAGTATTTT. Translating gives CASRPPNRGITDTQYF. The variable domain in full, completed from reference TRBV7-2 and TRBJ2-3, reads GAGVSQSPSNKVTEKGKDVELRCDPISGHTALYWYRQSLGQGLEFLIYFQGNSAPDKSGLPSDRFSAERTGGSVSTLTIQRTQQEDSAVYLCASRPPNRGITDTQYFGPGTRLTVL.

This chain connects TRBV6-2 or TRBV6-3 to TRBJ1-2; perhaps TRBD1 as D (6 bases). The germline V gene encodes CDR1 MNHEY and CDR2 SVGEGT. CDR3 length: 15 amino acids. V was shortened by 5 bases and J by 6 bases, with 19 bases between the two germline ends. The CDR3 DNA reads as TGTGCCAGCAGTAACCCCCTCGGACAGATTAATGGCTACACCTTC. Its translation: CASSNPLGQINGYTF.

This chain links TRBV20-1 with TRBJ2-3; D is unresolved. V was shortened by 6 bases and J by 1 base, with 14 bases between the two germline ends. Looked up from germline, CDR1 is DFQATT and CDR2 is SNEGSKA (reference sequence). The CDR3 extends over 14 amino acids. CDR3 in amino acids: CSAFSPPRTDTQYF. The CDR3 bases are TGCAGTGCATTCTCGCCCCCGCGCACAGATACGCAGTATTTT.

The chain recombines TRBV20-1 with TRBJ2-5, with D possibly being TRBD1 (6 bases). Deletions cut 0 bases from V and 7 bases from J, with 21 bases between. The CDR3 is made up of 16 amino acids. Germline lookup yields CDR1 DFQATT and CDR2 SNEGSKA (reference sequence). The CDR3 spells CSARDPRDTRLGTQYF. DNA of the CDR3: TGCAGTGCTAGAGACCCACGGGACACTCGATTGGGGACCCAGTACTTC.

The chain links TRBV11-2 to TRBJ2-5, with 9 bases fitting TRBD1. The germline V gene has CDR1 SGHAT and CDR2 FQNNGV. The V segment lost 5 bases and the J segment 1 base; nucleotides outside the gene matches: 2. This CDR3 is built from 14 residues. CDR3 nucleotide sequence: TGTGCCAGCAGCGGGGGACAGGGCCAAGAGACCCAGTACTTC. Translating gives CASSGGQGQETQYF. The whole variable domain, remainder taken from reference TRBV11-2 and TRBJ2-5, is EAGVAQSPRYKIIEKRQSVAFWCNPISGHATLYWYQQILGQGPKLLIQFQNNGVVDDSQLPKDRFSAERLKGVDSTLKIQPAKLEDSAVYLCASSGGQGQETQYFGPGTRLLVL.

The chain's CDR3 is CASSYSGGPGSGANVLTF. The CDR3 nucleotides read TGTGCCAGCAGTTACTCTGGCGGGCCCGGCTCTGGGGCCAACGTCCTGACTTTC. This chain links TRBV6-5 with TRBJ2-6, with a weak D call TRBD2 (5 bases). Deletions cut 0 bases from V and 0 bases from J, with 12 bases between. The germline V gene has CDR1 MNHEY and CDR2 SVGAGI. This CDR3 spans 18 amino acids.

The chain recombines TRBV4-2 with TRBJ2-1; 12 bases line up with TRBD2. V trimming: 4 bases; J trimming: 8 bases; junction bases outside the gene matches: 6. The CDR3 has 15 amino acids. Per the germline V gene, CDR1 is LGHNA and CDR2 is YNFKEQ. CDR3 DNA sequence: TGTGCCAGCAGCCCTAGCGGGGGGGCCTTCCATGAGCAGTTCTTC. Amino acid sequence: CASSPSGGAFHEQFF.

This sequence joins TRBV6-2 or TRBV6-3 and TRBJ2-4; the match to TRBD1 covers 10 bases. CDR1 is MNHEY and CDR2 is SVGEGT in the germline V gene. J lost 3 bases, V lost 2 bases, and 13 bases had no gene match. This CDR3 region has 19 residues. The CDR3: CASSYPVPGQGFDKNIQYF. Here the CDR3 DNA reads TGTGCCAGCAGTTACCCTGTACCGGGACAGGGGTTCGACAAAAACATTCAGTACTTC.